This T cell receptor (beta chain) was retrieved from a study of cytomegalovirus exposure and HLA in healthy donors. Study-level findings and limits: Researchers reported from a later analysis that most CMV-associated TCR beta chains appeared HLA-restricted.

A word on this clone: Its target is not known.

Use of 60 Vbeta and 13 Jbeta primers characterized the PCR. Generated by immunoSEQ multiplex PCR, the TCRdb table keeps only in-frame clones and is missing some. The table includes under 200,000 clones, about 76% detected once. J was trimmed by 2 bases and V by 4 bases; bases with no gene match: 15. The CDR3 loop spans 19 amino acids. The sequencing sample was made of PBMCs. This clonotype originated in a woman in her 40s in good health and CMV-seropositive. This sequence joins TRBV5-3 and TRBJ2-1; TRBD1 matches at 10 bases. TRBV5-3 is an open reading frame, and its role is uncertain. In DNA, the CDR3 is TGTGCCAGAAGCGACCGGGACAGGGGTCAAACCCCTACCTACAATGAGCAGTTCTTC. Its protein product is CARSDRDRGQTPTYNEQFF.